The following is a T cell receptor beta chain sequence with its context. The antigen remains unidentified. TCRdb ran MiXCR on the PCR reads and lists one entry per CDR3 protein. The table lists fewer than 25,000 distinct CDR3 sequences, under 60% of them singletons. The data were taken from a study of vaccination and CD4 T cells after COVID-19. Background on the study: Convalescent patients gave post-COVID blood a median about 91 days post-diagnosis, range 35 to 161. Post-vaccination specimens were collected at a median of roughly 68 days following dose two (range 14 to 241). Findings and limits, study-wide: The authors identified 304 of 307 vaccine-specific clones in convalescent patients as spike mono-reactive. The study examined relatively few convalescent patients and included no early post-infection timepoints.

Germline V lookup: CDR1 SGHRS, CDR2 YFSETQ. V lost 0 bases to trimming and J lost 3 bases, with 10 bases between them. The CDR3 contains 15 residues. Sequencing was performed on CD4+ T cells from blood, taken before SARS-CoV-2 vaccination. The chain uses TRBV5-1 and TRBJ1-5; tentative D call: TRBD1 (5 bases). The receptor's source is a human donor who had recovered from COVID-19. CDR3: CASSLGTNSNQPQHF. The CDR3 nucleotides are TGCGCCAGCAGCTTGGGGACAAACTCCAATCAGCCCCAGCATTTT.